This passage covers 2 T cell receptor beta chains from one sample sequenced in a study of beta chain features in type 1 diabetes (dated by TCRdb to 2016 to 2018). The investigation overall reported the following: A moderate but significant shortening of TCRB CDR3 length was observed in type 1 diabetes patients in all four CD4+ subsets.

What these receptors recognize is not known. Library preparation was by the immunoSEQ multiplex PCR assay. The entire isolated RNA was reverse transcribed using the High Capacity cDNA Reverse Transcription Kit, and thus expressed TCRB transcripts were sequenced. The table comes from immuneACCESS by way of TCRdb, which keeps in-frame sequences with V and J called. Part of the clones is missing from these tables; in studies checked, under half for an unresolved V gene and the rest for unknown reasons. Within this sample are 130,000 or so clones, with approximately 10% of them counted one time only. Clones ranked in the top ten supply approximately 0.7% of the sample. The sample consisted of central memory CD4+ T cells from blood. The receptors originated from a man between 25 and 39 years old with type 1 diabetes.

This clone appeared a few times. The rearrangement links TRBV4-2 to TRBJ1-4, with 7 bases lining up with TRBD1. With 1 base clipped from V and 8 bases from J, the junction kept 4 bases outside the gene matches. The CDR3 totals 14 residues. CDR1 is LGHNA and CDR2 is YNFKEQ in the germline V gene. The CDR3 region has the DNA TGTGCCAGCAGCCAAGGAGGGGGCAAGGAAAAACTGTTTTTT. Encoded protein: CASSQGGGKEKLFF.

In this sample, this clone turned up a few times. This chain joins TRBV7-9 and TRBJ1-2; the match to TRBD1 covers 7 bases. Germline loops: CDR1 SEHNR, CDR2 FQNEAQ (reference sequence). The V and J ends lost 3 bases and 8 bases, in that order; junction bases with no gene match: 12. This CDR3 spans 15 amino acids. This chain's CDR3 is CASSFYSGTVGGYTF. The CDR3 DNA is TGTGCCAGCAGCTTTTATAGCGGGACAGTCGGAGGCTACACCTTC.